Sequencing of this TCR beta chain was carried out in a study of cytomegalovirus exposure and HLA in healthy donors (dated by TCRdb to about 2017). With regard to the full study: In an earlier analysis of some 610 of the donors, roughly 300 Gb of sequence data and approximately 100 million unique TCR beta sequences from 150 million to 200 million T cells were reported. The study used immunosequencing to profile the T cell repertoires of about 670 subjects and linked those repertoires to cytomegalovirus serostatus. To study patterns of TCR occurrence, a later analysis re-analyzed previously published TCR beta repertoires from 650 to 750 donors and added high-resolution HLA genotyping. Genome-wide SNP genotypes for about 65% of the 666 donors were used in a later genetic analysis, which treated that subset as a discovery cohort. Of the roughly 400 genotyped donors, 75% to 85% were placed in the genetic ancestry cluster associated with self-reported Caucasian donors. An early release that covered fewer than 750 HLA-typed donors contained approximately 290 gigabases of sequencing data and approximately 85 million unique TCR sequences. Alongside the repertoire data, information on donor age, sex, ethnicity and CMV serostatus was compiled. Four or five DR-DQ haplotypes were handled as single units for association and clustering, since linkage in the cohort was strong. Along with the approximately 700-subject first cohort, a separate validation cohort of around 120 different subjects was used. The later analysis used no new phenotypic data to find candidate immune exposures, relying instead on TCR beta sequences and their occurrence across donors. HLA typing included class I and class II loci at four-digit resolution. An earlier analysis of 587 of the donors used high-throughput TCR beta sequencing to judge whether each TCR beta V gene segment behaved as functional or pseudogenic. The study aimed to test whether cataloging public T cell receptors could reveal signatures of past pathogen exposure. On average, roughly 200,000 unique TCR beta nucleotide sequences were sequenced per donor among roughly 430 genotyped donors of the cohort, with roughly 20% of those sequences being non-productive. All discovery cohort repertoires had been generated on a single sequencing platform. High-throughput TCR immunosequencing, statistical association of individual TCRs with disease status, and machine learning were combined to predict cytomegalovirus infection status. The number of typed donors differed by locus: about 620-640 for A, B, C, DRB1 and DQB1; 522 for DQA1; 606 for DPA1; and about 450 for DPB1.

The cohort was made up of 666 healthy bone marrow donors. At the time of sampling, every cohort member was nominally healthy, though immune exposures that went unrecorded were likely present. The donor tested CMV seronegative and was one of the 352 seronegative cohort members. A peripheral blood sample was collected from each donor, and TCR beta sequencing was performed on peripheral blood mononuclear cells. The Qiagen DNeasy Blood Extraction Kit was used to extract genomic DNA from the blood cell samples. Library preparation employed the immunoSEQ multiplex PCR assay. The multiplex PCR relied on a mix of 60 forward primers for TCR Vbeta segments and 13 reverse primers for TCR Jbeta segments. Amplification of the CDR3 region of rearranged TCR beta genes was performed with a multiplex PCR assay on genomic DNA. The amplified TCR beta libraries were sequenced on the Illumina HiSeq System as 87-base-pair reads. In the paper's pipeline: A later analysis tallied some 79 million unique TCR beta chains across the 666 repertoires, and some 10 million of those chains were shared by two or more donors. A nearest-neighbor algorithm error-corrected the raw reads and collapsed the reads into unique sequences, merging closely related sequences to remove PCR and sequencing errors. CDR3 sequences were aligned to IMGT reference sequences to assign V, D and J gene segments. Each retained sequence needed at least a six-nucleotide match to both a V gene segment and a J gene segment. A rearrangement was called productive if the CDR3 had no stop codons and remained in frame with V and J, and every other rearrangement was called non-productive. CDR3 was defined by IMGT convention, running from the second conserved V-encoded cysteine to the conserved J-encoded phenylalanine. In an earlier analysis of more than 550 of the donors, sequences lacking an unambiguous match to a single V gene segment were excluded. An earlier analysis of almost 600 of the donors classified V segments as functional when productive rearrangements were above 56.7% and as segregating when the standard deviation between donors was above 5%. A statistical classification framework was developed to diagnose cytomegalovirus status using the catalog of TCR beta chain sequences. A later analysis assigned V and J genes by comparing TCR nucleotide sequences with IMGT/GENE-DB human TR gene sequences. A later analysis assigned CDR3 sequences and most-parsimonious VDJ recombination scenarios with the TCRdist pipeline. A later analysis defined each TCR beta chain by its CDR3 amino acid sequence plus V-gene family, and excluded reads lacking a unique V-gene family. As a way to deal with suspected cross-contamination and a sequencing artifact, a later analysis dropped nearly 600 nucleotide sequences that were highly shared and had low generation probability. In a later analysis, a clonal expansion index was calculated for each public chain from normalized within-repertoire ranks of inferred template counts. In a later analysis, generation probabilities were computed with a VDJ recombination model fitted to out-of-frame rearrangements, and the resulting probabilities were checked against IGoR. Hypergeometric tests were used in a later analysis to score TCR-TCR, TCR-HLA and TCR-CMV co-occurrence, with a repertoire-size bias correction applied to the TCR pairs. False discovery rates were estimated in a later analysis by permuting HLA or CMV assignments 20 times. In a later analysis, co-occurring TCRs were grouped using DBSCAN, with TCRdist sequence similarity added in when clustering inside HLA-allele-positive subsets. Repertoires with fewer than 30,000 or more than 120,000 public chains, plus five repertoires with anomalous nucleotide sharing, were excluded from co-occurrence clustering. The source is immuneACCESS, and TCRdb retained only in-frame sequences with V and J called. Part of the clones is not carried over; for the studies checked, unresolved V genes explain less than half of this, and the remainder is unexplained. Clone size and V and J calls were adopted from that table, with D and trimming inferred from the DNA. The table for this sample lists about 140,000 clones; 75% to 80% of them were counted only once. The top ten clonotypes cover 1.6% of the sample.

Broad study findings and their caveats: In a later analysis, TCR association rates were found to vary across HLA loci, with the most associated TCRs seen for DRB1 alleles and the fewest for HLA-C alleles. A further reported finding was that TCR beta sequences accurately predicted the HLA-A and HLA-B alleles for most subjects in the first cohort. A later analysis found that HLA-associated TCR beta chains were more clonally expanded and had lower generation probabilities than equally common non-associated chains. Roughly uniform sequencing depth across donors was assumed in presence/absence analyses, although this assumption may not hold. In vitro tests confirmed that a few of the cytomegalovirus-associated TCR beta chains recognize cytomegalovirus antigens. A later genetic analysis associated a missense DCLRE1C variant with V-gene and J-gene trimming of TCR beta chains, and an independent cohort replicated the association. Correlated functional status among segregating V segments might reflect linkage disequilibrium, but an unknown experimental factor could not be ruled out. When HLA alleles, especially DR and DQ, strongly co-occurred, TCR associations were difficult to assign to individual alleles. Because HLA typing was unavailable for some donors at each locus, only the typed subset was used in association tests. Compared with the roughly 670-donor mean, donors in an Asian-associated ancestry cluster had fewer N-insertions in productive TCRs, according to a later genetic analysis. The authors suggested that the approach could potentially be generalized to other disease states and immunological phenotypes. Specific HLA alleles were associated with more than 15,000 TCR beta sequences at a false discovery rate of 0.05 in a later analysis. Only TCR beta chains were sequenced in this cohort, and the absence of alpha or paired-chain data limited detectable features. Because the 87-base-pair reads could not distinguish some IMGT-functional V segments, including TRBV6-2 and TRBV6-3, those segments were excluded. A cluster of highly shared sequence variants was judged likely to be a technical artifact of the sequencing pipeline. The study listed 164 TCR beta chains as associated with cytomegalovirus. In both the original and validation cohorts, the classifier was reported to diagnose cytomegalovirus status with high specificity and sensitivity. In a later analysis, several top co-occurrence clusters were reported to appear linked to parvovirus B19, influenza, CMV and Epstein-Barr virus. A later analysis found that most CMV-associated TCR beta chains appeared HLA-restricted, with HLA associations seemingly driven largely by CMV exposure. In an earlier analysis of some 500 of the donors, most TCR beta V segments were observed in productive rearrangements about 90% or about 30% of the time, broadly matching IMGT annotations. The earlier analysis of some 540 of the donors excluded roughly 17 rarely observed V segments, including chromosome 9 orphons, because counts were too low. Most TCR sequences were observed very rarely across donors, whereas some public TCRs were present in many individuals. For the cohort, immune exposure information was limited to CMV serostatus.

As for this clone: Its cognate antigen has yet to be identified. One base away there is no much larger clone; base qualities are not given.

V is pruned by 3 bases and J by 7 bases, leaving 11 bases of the junction without a gene match. Taken from the germline V gene, the CDR1 and CDR2 loops are SGDLS and YYNGEE. Including cysteine and phenylalanine, the CDR3 has 16 amino acids. The retained sequence is limited to the CDR3, 48 bases, with the frame set at the first base. The V and J segments used are TRBV9 and TRBJ2-1, with 9 junctional bases fitting TRBD2. Sequencing was done on a sample of PBMCs. This clonotype was obtained from a female donor in good health and CMV-seronegative. In nucleotides, the sequence is TGTGCCAGCAGCGCTACCGGGGCGGGGGGGCCGAATGAGCAGTTCTTC. It encodes CASSATGAGGPNEQFF.